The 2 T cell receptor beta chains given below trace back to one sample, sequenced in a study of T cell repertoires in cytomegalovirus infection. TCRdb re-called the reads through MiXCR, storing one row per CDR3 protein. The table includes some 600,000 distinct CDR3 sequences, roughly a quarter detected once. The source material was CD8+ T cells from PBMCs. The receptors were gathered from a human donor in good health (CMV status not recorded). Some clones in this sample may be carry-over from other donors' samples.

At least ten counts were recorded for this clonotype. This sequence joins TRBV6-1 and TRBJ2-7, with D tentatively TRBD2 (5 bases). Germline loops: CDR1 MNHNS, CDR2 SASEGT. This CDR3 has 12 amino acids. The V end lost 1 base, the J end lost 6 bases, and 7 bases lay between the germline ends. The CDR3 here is CASSEGRSEQYF. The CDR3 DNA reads TGTGCCAGCAGTGAAGGGAGGTCCGAGCAGTACTTC.

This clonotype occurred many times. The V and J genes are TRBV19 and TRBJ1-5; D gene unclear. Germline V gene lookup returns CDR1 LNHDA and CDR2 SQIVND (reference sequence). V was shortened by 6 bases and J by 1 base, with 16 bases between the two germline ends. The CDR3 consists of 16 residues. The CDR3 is CASRDLGAESNQPQHF. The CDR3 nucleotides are TGTGCCAGTAGGGACCTCGGAGCAGAGAGCAATCAGCCCCAGCATTTT.